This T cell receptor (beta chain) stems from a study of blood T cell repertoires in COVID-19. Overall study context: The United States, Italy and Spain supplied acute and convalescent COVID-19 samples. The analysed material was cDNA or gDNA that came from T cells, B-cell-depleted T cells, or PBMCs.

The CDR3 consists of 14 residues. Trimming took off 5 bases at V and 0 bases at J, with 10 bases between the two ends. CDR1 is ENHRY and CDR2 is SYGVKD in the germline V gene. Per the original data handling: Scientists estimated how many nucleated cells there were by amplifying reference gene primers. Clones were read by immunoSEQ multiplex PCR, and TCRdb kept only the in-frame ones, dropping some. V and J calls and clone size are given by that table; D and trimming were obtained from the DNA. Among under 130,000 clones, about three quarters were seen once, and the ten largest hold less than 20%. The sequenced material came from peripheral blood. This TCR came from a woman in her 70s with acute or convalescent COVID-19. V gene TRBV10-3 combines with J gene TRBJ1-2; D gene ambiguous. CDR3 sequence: CAISSDSTNYGYTF. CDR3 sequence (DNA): TGTGCCATCAGTTCGGACTCGACTAACTATGGCTACACCTTC.